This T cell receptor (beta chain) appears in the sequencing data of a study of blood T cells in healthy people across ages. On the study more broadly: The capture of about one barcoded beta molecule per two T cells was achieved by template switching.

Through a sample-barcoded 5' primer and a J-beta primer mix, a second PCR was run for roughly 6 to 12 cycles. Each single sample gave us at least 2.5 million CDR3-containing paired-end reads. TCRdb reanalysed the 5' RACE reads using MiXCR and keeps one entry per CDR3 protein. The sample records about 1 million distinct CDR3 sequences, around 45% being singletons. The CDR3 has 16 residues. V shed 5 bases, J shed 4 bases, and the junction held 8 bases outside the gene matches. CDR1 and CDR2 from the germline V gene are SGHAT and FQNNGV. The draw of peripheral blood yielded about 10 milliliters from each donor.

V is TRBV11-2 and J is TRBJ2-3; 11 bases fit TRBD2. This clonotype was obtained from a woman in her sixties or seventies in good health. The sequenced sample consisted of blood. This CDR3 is CASSIHIAGGADTQYF. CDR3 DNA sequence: TGTGCCAGCAGCATACACATAGCGGGAGGGGCAGATACGCAGTATTTT.